The entry below gives a single T cell receptor (beta chain) sequence along with its context. What it binds is unknown. This specimen belongs to a study of molecular identifiers for immune sequencing clone quantification. Study-level information: Replicate RNA from around 20,000 or 100,000 naive CD8 T cells formed five aliquots; four were sequenced. Study results and limitations: Detectable among some 1 million naive cells, according to reports, was Jurkat TCR RNA spiked in from one cell.

TCRdb itself ran the PCR reads through MiXCR, one entry per CDR3 protein. The sample holds approximately 320,000 distinct CDR3 sequences, roughly a quarter seen once. From germline, CDR1 is LGHDT and CDR2 YNNKEL (reference sequence). Trimming removed 2 bases at V and 3 bases at J, with 14 bases between. The CDR3 is 15 amino acids. This chain joins TRBV3-1 and TRBJ2-7; D gene ambiguous. This TCR was recovered from a human donor in good health. Some libraries in this study had Jurkat cell RNA spiked in. The sequencing input was naive CD8+ T cells from blood, with Jurkat cell RNA spiked in. Subset noted: FACS-sorted CD8+CD4-CCR7+CD45RA+ naive T cells. CDR3 region: CASSQTLTGRYEQYF. DNA of the CDR3: TGTGCCAGCAGCCAAACCTTGACTGGACGCTACGAGCAGTACTTC.